The present TCR beta chain was sequenced within a study of control samples from healthy donors and cancer patients. The data were produced by immunoSEQ multiplex PCR, yet TCRdb's version contains in-frame clones alone and is incomplete. Here the sample table reports approximately 190,000 clones. Germline CDR1 MNHEY, CDR2 SMNVEV (reference sequence). The CDR3 is made up of 13 amino acids. V gave up 3 bases and J gave up 2 bases, with 7 bases separating them. The chain is built from TRBV27 and TRBJ2-5; D is uncertain. Sequencing used blood. This sequence was found in a woman under 40 in good health. CDR3 in amino acids: CASSLVYQETQYF. The CDR3 nucleotides read TGTGCCAGCAGTTTGGTGTATCAAGAGACCCAGTACTTC.